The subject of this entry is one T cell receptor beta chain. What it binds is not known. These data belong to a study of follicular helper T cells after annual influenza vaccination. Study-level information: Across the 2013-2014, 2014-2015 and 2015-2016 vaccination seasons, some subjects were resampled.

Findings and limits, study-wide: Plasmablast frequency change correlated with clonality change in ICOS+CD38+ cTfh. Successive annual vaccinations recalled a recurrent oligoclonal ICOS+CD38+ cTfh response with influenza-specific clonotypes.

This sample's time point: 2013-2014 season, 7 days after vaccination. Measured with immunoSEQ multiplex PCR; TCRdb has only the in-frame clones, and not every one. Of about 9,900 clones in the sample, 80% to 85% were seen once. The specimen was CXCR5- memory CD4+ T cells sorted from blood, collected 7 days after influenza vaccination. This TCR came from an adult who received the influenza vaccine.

The CDR3 reads CASMSGSTTNEKLFF. CDR3 nucleotide sequence: TGTGCCAGCATGTCAGGAAGTACAACTAATGAAAAACTGTTTTTT. The chain combines TRBV6-1 with TRBJ1-4; D uncertain. CDR3 length: 15 residues. Germline assignment: CDR1 MNHNS and CDR2 SASEGT. V was shortened by 7 bases and J by 0 bases, with 12 bases between the two germline ends.